A single sample is the source of the 20 T cell receptor beta chains below, sequenced in a study of siplizumab effects on memory and regulatory T cells. The repertoire was sequenced with immunoSEQ multiplex PCR; TCRdb's copy has only in-frame clones and lacks some. This table holds about 82,000 clones, about 91% found once. The sequenced material came from Tregs sorted from blood. All receptors come from a human donor in good health.

The chain uses TRBV27 and TRBJ2-7; no reliable D call. This CDR3 comprises 15 residues. V was cut by 7 bases and J by 5 bases, with 21 bases left in between. CDR1 is MNHEY and CDR2 is SMNVEV in the germline V gene (reference sequence). The CDR3, as DNA: TGTGCCAGCACTTCACTCCTAGGAGCTCGAAACGAGCAGTACTTC. Encoded protein: CASTSLLGARNEQYF.

This clone was recorded a few times. The V and J genes are TRBV5-6 and TRBJ2-7; the D gene is possibly TRBD2 (6 bases). Germline-derived CDR1 and CDR2 are SGHDT and YYEEEE. The CDR3 runs 15 residues. Trimming took 4 bases from V and 3 from J, leaving 17 bases between them. The CDR3 region is CASSLGGDSYYEQYF. CDR3 in DNA: TGTGCCAGCAGCCTTGGTGGGGACTCCTACTACGAGCAGTACTTC. Complete variable domain (other parts from reference TRBV5-6 and TRBJ2-7): DAGVTQSPTHLIKTRGQQVTLRCSPKSGHDTVSWYQQALGQGPQFIFQYYEEEERQRGNFPDRFSGHQFPNYSSELNVNALLLGDSALYLCASSLGGDSYYEQYFGPGTRLTVT.

V gene TRBV4-2 combines with J gene TRBJ2-1; 9 positions agree with TRBD2. CDR3 length: 17 residues. CDR1 LGHNA and CDR2 YNFKEQ come from the germline V gene. Trimming at V came to 1 base and at J to 2 bases, leaving 6 bases not matched to a gene. CDR3 loop: CASSQARAGGTYNEQFF. CDR3 DNA sequence: TGTGCCAGCAGCCAAGCACGAGCGGGGGGTACCTACAATGAGCAGTTCTTC.

The chain uses TRBV5-1 and TRBJ2-5; D is unclear. Germline-derived CDR1 and CDR2 are SGHRS and YFSETQ. Trimming took off 4 bases at V and 3 bases at J, with 7 bases between the two ends. The CDR3 covers 12 residues. The CDR3 nucleotides are TGCGCCAGCAGCCACAGCGAAGAGACCCAGTACTTC. This gives the protein CASSHSEETQYF.

This clone was detected only once. This chain connects TRBV6-5 to TRBJ1-3; D unclear. Germline V CDR1 and CDR2: MNHEY, SVGAGI. The CDR3 loop spans 14 amino acids. The V and J ends lost 4 bases and 0 bases respectively, with 7 bases between them. The CDR3 DNA is TGTGCCAGCAGTTTATCACACTCTGGAAACACCATATATTTT. Its protein product is CASSLSHSGNTIYF.

The genes are TRBV18 and TRBJ1-1, with D possibly matching TRBD1 (6 bases). The CDR3 sequence is 15 residues long. Trimming left V 4 bases short and J 1 base short, with 13 bases between. CDR1 and CDR2 from the germline V gene are KGHSH and LQKENI. CDR3 bases: TGTGCCAGCTCACGAGTCGGACAGAAGAACACTGAAGCTTTCTTT. Its translation is CASSRVGQKNTEAFF.

The gene calls are TRBV7-9 and TRBJ2-7; D not certain. CDR1 and CDR2 from the germline V gene are SEHNR and FQNEAQ (reference sequence). The CDR3 length is 15 residues. Trimming pared 4 bases from V and 2 bases from J, leaving 15 bases between. CDR3 sequence (DNA): TGTGCCAGCAGCTATGGGTCCAGCCCGACCTACGAGCAGTACTTC. Its protein product is CASSYGSSPTYEQYF.

Regarding this clone: The sample carries other DNA sequences with the same CDR3. This chain links TRBV5-1 with TRBJ2-5, with D unclear. Matching the DNA end better, TRBJ2-7 makes the J call doubtful. In germline, CDR1 is SGHRS, CDR2 YFSETQ. There are 12 residues in the CDR3. DNA for the CDR3: TGCGCCAGCAGCTTGGGTGGCTACGAGCAGTACTTC. Protein: CASSLGGYEQYF.

This chain links TRBV9 with TRBJ2-1, with 7 bases fitting TRBD2. With V trimmed by 0 bases and J by 4 bases, 4 bases remained unmatched. The CDR3 consists of 15 residues. Germline loops: CDR1 SGDLS, CDR2 YYNGEE. The CDR3 DNA follows: TGTGCCAGCAGCGTAGACGGCGGGGGTTACAATGAGCAGTTCTTC. Translation: CASSVDGGGYNEQFF.

The V and J genes are TRBV7-9 and TRBJ1-3, with TRBD1 as a possible D gene (5 bases). The CDR3 runs 14 residues. V shed 5 bases and J shed 7 bases, with 15 bases lying between them. Germline values: CDR1 SEHNR, CDR2 FQNEAQ (reference sequence). In DNA form, the CDR3 reads TGTGCCAGCAGCCAACAGGAAAAACGGAACACCATATATTTT. Translated, it gives CASSQQEKRNTIYF.

This sequence joins TRBV6-5 and TRBJ2-7; TRBD2 agrees at 8 bases. Germline V CDR1 and CDR2: MNHEY, SVGAGI. Trimming at V came to 0 bases and at J to 12 bases, leaving 10 bases not matched to a gene. The length of the CDR3 is 14 residues. The CDR3: CASSYSLTAGAPYF. The DNA of the CDR3 is TGTGCCAGCAGTTACTCGTTAACAGCGGGGGCCCCGTACTTC.

In DNA, the CDR3 is TGTGCCAGCACCGACCCGGCAGAAGAAAAACTGTTTTTT. Protein sequence: CASTDPAEEKLFF. The chain joins TRBV6-1 to TRBJ1-4; D unresolved. CDR1 is MNHNS, CDR2 SASEGT, per germline. V was shortened by 7 bases and J by 8 bases, with 14 bases between the two germline ends. This CDR3 spans 13 amino acids.

CDR3 loop: CASSARQGMNTEAFF. The CDR3 DNA is TGTGCCAGCAGTGCGAGGCAGGGGATGAACACTGAAGCTTTCTTT. The chain links TRBV6-1 to TRBJ1-1; D might be TRBD1 (6 bases). The V gene's germline CDR1 is MNHNS and CDR2 SASEGT. V shed 4 bases and J shed 0 bases, with 12 bases lying between them. The CDR3 totals 15 residues.

The gene calls are TRBV19 and TRBJ2-7; D possibly uses TRBD1 or TRBD2 (5 bases each). The CDR3 covers 15 residues. Per the germline V gene, CDR1 is LNHDA and CDR2 is SQIVND (reference sequence). Trimming took 3 bases from V and 1 from J, leaving 13 bases between them. The CDR3 sequence is CASSIAGTGSYEQYF. In DNA form, the CDR3 reads TGTGCCAGTAGTATTGCCGGGACGGGGTCCTACGAGCAGTACTTC. Variable domain in full (rest from reference TRBV19 and TRBJ2-7): DGGITQSPKYLFRKEGQNVTLSCEQNLNHDAMYWYRQDPGQGLRLIYYSQIVNDFQKGDIAEGYSVSREKKESFPLTVTSAQKNPTAFYLCASSIAGTGSYEQYFGPGTRLTVT.

V is TRBV28 and J is TRBJ2-3; maybe TRBD1 (5 bases). V gave up 6 bases and J gave up 6 bases, with 22 bases separating them. CDR3 size: 16 residues. Germline V gene data show CDR1 as MDHEN and CDR2 as SYDVKM. The CDR3 nucleotides are TGTGCCAGCAGACTCCGCCCAGGGTTCAGTATTGATACGCAGTATTTT. It is translated as CASRLRPGFSIDTQYF.

This clone appeared a few times. The V call is TRBV7-9, the J call TRBJ2-5; TRBD2 is a possible D gene (5 bases). The V end was cut by 7 bases, the J end by 3 bases, with 18 bases between. The CDR3 has 15 amino acids. From germline, CDR1 is SEHNR and CDR2 FQNEAQ (reference sequence). CDR3 bases: TGTGCCAGCACCTCTTTAGGAGGAAGTGAAGAGACCCAGTACTTC. Translation: CASTSLGGSEETQYF.

V is TRBV6-5 and J is TRBJ2-1, with TRBD1 matching over 7 bases. CDR1 is MNHEY and CDR2 is SVGAGI in the germline V gene. J was trimmed by 11 bases and V by 0 bases; bases with no gene match: 10. CDR3 length: 15 amino acids. CDR3 protein: CASSYSGRDRNQQFF. The CDR3, as DNA: TGTGCCAGCAGTTACTCGGGCAGGGACAGAAATCAGCAGTTCTTC.

The chain has TRBV5-4 and TRBJ2-3; 9 bases map to TRBD2. This CDR3 has 15 residues. The trim removed 4 bases at V and 4 bases at J, leaving 7 bases unmatched. The germline CDR1 and CDR2 sequences are SGHNT and YYREEE (reference sequence). CDR3 in amino acids: CASSVAGVGADTQYF. The CDR3 nucleotides read TGTGCCAGCAGCGTAGCGGGGGTTGGTGCAGATACGCAGTATTTT.

This clone qualifies as medium-sized. The V gene is TRBV27, the J gene TRBJ2-7; the match to TRBD1 covers 8 bases. J lost 3 bases, V lost 6 bases, and 10 bases had no gene match. Germline CDR1 reads MNHEY; CDR2 reads SMNVEV (reference sequence). This CDR3 has 15 residues. The CDR3 nucleotides are TGTGCCAGCAGGTTCCAACAGGGGGGTCGCTACGAGCAGTACTTC. Its protein product is CASRFQQGGRYEQYF.

The rearrangement joins TRBV28 to TRBJ2-7; TRBD2 agrees at 8 bases. Germline CDR1 MDHEN, CDR2 SYDVKM. This CDR3 spans 13 amino acids. With 8 bases clipped from V and 3 bases from J, the junction kept 6 bases outside the gene matches. CDR3 in amino acids: CASGRTSFYEQYF. In DNA, the CDR3 is TGTGCCAGCGGGCGGACTAGCTTCTACGAGCAGTACTTC.